What follows are 13 T cell receptor beta chains derived from one specimen sequenced in a study of blood T cells in healthy people across ages. Primed by a sample-barcoded 5' primer and a J-beta primer mix, a second PCR proceeded for about 6 to 12 cycles. TCRdb re-called the 5' RACE reads through MiXCR, storing one row per CDR3 protein. The data show some 760,000 distinct CDR3 sequences, more than 20% seen once. The same data also contributed to another study, on T cells of mothers and their children.

Source material: blood. The receptors were sampled from a boy between 10 and 17 years old in good health.

This chain joins TRBV4-2 and TRBJ1-4, with D unresolved. V was clipped by 3 bases and J by 8 bases, with 16 bases between them. The germline V gene has CDR1 LGHNA and CDR2 YNFKEQ. The CDR3 loop spans 15 amino acids. Here the CDR3 reads CASSHRSPGPEKLFF. The CDR3 DNA follows: TGTGCCAGCAGCCACCGATCTCCAGGACCCGAAAAACTGTTTTTT.

This clonotype came up once. CDR3 bases: TGTGCCAGCAGTAGGGGACTAGCGGGAGGGGGCACAGATACGCAGTATTTT. This translates into CASSRGLAGGGTDTQYF. The chain is built from TRBV28 and TRBJ2-3; the match to TRBD2 covers 16 bases. Trimming removed 5 bases from V and 1 base from J; junction bases left unmatched: 3. The V gene's germline CDR1 is MDHEN and CDR2 SYDVKM. CDR3 length: 17 amino acids.

There are a few counts of this clonotype. The chain carries TRBV19 and TRBJ2-5, with no clear D. The end of the DNA aligns better with TRBJ2-1, so the J call may be wrong. Germline V gives CDR1 LNHDA, CDR2 SQIVND (reference sequence). The CDR3 runs to 14 residues. This CDR3 reads CASSIALLYNEQFF. The CDR3, as DNA: TGTGCCAGTAGTATAGCCCTGCTTTATAATGAGCAGTTCTTC.

The chain couples TRBV5-5 to TRBJ2-5; D remains ambiguous. The CDR3 consists of 18 residues. Germline-derived CDR1 and CDR2 are SGHKS and YYEKEE (reference sequence). V was cut by 1 base and J by 4 bases, with 23 bases left in between. The CDR3 DNA follows: TGTGCCAGCAGCTTGCCCCTTACAGCCGAGCCTGGTGGAGAGACCCAGTACTTC. Amino acid sequence: CASSLPLTAEPGGETQYF.

On this clonotype: One junction end does not reproduce the germline sequence, and a read error may be involved. The rearrangement links TRBV9 to TRBJ1-4; D might be TRBD1 (5 bases). The germline V gene has CDR1 SGDLS and CDR2 YYNGEE. The CDR3 is 13 amino acids. DNA for the CDR3: TGTGGCAGCAGCGTAGGGGACGATGAAAAACTGTTTTTT. This codes for CGSSVGDDEKLFF. The full variable domain, its missing parts supplied by reference TRBV9 and TRBJ1-4, is DSGVTQTPKHLITATGQRVTLRCSPRSGDLSVYWYQQSLDQGLQFLIQYYNGEERAKGNILERFSAQQFPDLHSELNLSSLELGDSALYFCGSSVGDDEKLFFGSGTQLSVL.

This chain links TRBV27 with TRBJ2-2; 10 nucleotides agree with TRBD1. The junction had 14 bases not matched to a gene; V was cut back by 5 bases and J by 8 bases. This CDR3 region has 17 residues. Germline V gene data show CDR1 as MNHEY and CDR2 as SMNVEV (reference sequence). CDR3 amino acids: CASSTFDRGPGDGELFF. In nucleotides, the CDR3 is TGTGCCAGCAGTACATTCGACAGGGGGCCGGGAGATGGGGAGCTGTTTTTT.

The rearrangement joins TRBV6-1 to TRBJ2-5; 13 bases match TRBD2. Germline CDR1 reads MNHNS; CDR2 reads SASEGT. The V segment lost 6 bases and the J segment 1 base; nucleotides outside the gene matches: 8. This CDR3 is built from 17 residues. CDR3 region: CASRARTSGGAQETQYF. The CDR3 bases are TGTGCCAGCAGAGCTCGGACTAGCGGGGGAGCCCAAGAGACCCAGTACTTC.

The chain links TRBV6-6 to TRBJ2-4; 7 positions match TRBD1. V shed 4 bases, J shed 5 bases, and the junction held 5 bases outside the gene matches. CDR1 is MNHNY and CDR2 is SVGAGI in the germline V gene (reference sequence). The CDR3 consists of 14 residues. Here the CDR3 reads CASSSPGTENIQYF. The CDR3 DNA follows: TGTGCCAGCAGTTCCCCCGGGACAGAAAACATTCAGTACTTC.

This clonotype appeared a few times. The CDR3 loop is CASSLVGKLSDGYTF. CDR3 bases: TGTGCCAGCAGCTTAGTCGGGAAGTTAAGCGATGGCTACACCTTC. V is TRBV13 and J is TRBJ1-2; D call uncertain. CDR3 size: 15 residues. CDR1 and CDR2 from the germline V gene are PRHDT and FYEKMQ (reference sequence). Trimming removed 1 base from V and 6 bases from J, with 15 bases in between.

The chain combines TRBV7-9 with TRBJ2-5; D gene ambiguous. The CDR3 sequence is 14 residues long. Germline CDR1 reads SEHNR; CDR2 reads FQNEAQ (reference sequence). Trimming pared 1 base from V and 5 bases from J, leaving 11 bases between. CDR3 in DNA: TGTGCCAGCAGCTTAGGAGTAGGGCGTGAGACCCAGTACTTC. Translation: CASSLGVGRETQYF.

This clonotype was counted only a few times. V gene TRBV29-1 combines with J gene TRBJ1-1; D perhaps matches TRBD1 (5 bases). This CDR3 has 14 amino acids. The ends were cut back, 6 bases at V and 1 base at J, with 15 bases in the middle. Germline V gene sequence: CDR1 SQVTM, CDR2 ANQGSEA. The DNA for the CDR3 is TGCAGCGTGGTCCCCGGGACGGCGAACACTGAAGCTTTCTTT. It specifies CSVVPGTANTEAFF. Complete variable domain (other parts from reference TRBV29-1 and TRBJ1-1): SAVISQKPSRDICQRGTSLTIQCQVDSQVTMMFWYRQQPGQSLTLIATANQGSEATYESGFVIDKFPISRPNLTFSTLTVSNMSPEDSSIYLCSVVPGTANTEAFFGQGTRLTVV.

Ten or more counts support this clonotype. The chain joins TRBV28 to TRBJ2-3; 10 nucleotides line up with TRBD2. The germline gives CDR1 MDHEN, CDR2 SYDVKM. The junction had 2 bases not matched to a gene; V was cut back by 5 bases and J by 0 bases. The CDR3 covers 15 residues. CDR3 coding DNA: TGTGCCAGCAGTCTTAGCGGGAGGAGCACAGATACGCAGTATTTT. It codes for CASSLSGRSTDTQYF. Combining the CDR3 with reference TRBV28 and TRBJ2-3 gives the whole variable domain DVKVTQSSRYLVKRTGEKVFLECVQDMDHENMFWYRQDPGLGLRLIYFSYDVKMKEKGDIPEGYSVSREKKERFSLILESASTNQTSMYLCASSLSGRSTDTQYFGPGTRLTVL.

This clonotype appeared a few times. This chain joins TRBV2 and TRBJ1-4; D is unclear. This CDR3 has 13 residues. Trimming removed 4 bases at V and 4 bases at J, with 7 bases between. The germline gives CDR1 SNHLY, CDR2 FYNNEI. The CDR3: CASSGSLNEKLFF. The CDR3 bases are TGTGCCAGCAGTGGATCTCTTAATGAAAAACTGTTTTTT.